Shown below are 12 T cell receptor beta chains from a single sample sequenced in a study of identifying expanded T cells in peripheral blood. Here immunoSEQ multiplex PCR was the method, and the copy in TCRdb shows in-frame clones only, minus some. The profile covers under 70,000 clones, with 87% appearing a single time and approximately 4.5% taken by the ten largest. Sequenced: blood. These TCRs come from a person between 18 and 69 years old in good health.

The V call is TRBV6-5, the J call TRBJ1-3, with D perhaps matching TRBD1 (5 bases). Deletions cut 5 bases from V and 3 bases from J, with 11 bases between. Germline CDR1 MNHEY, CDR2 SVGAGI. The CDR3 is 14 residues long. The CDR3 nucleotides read TGTGCCAGCAGTAAGCAGGGACGTGGAAACACCATATATTTT. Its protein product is CASSKQGRGNTIYF.

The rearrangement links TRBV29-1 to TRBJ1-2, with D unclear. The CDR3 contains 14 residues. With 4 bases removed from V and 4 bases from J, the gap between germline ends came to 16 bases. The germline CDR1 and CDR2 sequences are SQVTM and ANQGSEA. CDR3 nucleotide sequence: TGCAGCGTTGCCCTTTTAGGTTCTGGCTATGGCTACACCTTC. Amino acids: CSVALLGSGYGYTF.

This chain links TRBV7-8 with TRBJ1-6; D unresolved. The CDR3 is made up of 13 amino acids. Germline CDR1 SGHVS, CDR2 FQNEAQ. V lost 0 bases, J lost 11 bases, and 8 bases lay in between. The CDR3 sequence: CASSLAPGAPLHF. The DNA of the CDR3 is TGTGCCAGCAGCTTAGCTCCGGGAGCACCCCTCCACTTT.

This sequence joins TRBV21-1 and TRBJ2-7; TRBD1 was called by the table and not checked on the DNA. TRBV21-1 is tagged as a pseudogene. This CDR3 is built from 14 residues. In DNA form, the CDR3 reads TGTGCCAGCAGCAAACACAGGGCCTCTAGTGGGCAGTACTTC. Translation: CASSKHRASSGQYF.

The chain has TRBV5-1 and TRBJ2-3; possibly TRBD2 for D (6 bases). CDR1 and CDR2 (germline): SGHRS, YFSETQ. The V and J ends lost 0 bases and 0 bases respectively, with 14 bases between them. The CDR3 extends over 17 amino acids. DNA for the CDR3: TGCGCCAGCAGCTTGGCCTTAGGCGGGGCTAGCACAGATACGCAGTATTTT. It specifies CASSLALGGASTDTQYF.

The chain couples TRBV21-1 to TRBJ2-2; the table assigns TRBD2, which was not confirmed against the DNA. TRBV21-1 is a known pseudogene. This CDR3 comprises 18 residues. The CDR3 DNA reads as TGTGCCAGCAGCAAAGTTTACCGTTTGTGGAGGAACACCGGGGAGCTGTTTTTT. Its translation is CASSKVYRLWRNTGELFF.

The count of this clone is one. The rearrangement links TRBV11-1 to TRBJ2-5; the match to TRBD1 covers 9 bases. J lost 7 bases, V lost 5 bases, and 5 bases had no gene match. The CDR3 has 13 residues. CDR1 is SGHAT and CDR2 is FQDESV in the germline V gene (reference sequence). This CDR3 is CASSATGGGTQYF. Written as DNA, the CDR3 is TGTGCCAGCAGCGCCACAGGGGGCGGGACCCAGTACTTC.

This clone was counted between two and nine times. The DNA for the CDR3 is TGTGCCAGCAGCCCTACGGAAACTCGGGAGCAGTACTTC. It is translated as CASSPTETREQYF. This sequence joins TRBV6-5 and TRBJ2-7; D gene uncertain. CDR1 and CDR2 from the germline V gene are MNHEY and SVGAGI. The CDR3 has 13 amino acids. Trimming cost V 6 bases and J 7 bases, with 16 bases left between them.

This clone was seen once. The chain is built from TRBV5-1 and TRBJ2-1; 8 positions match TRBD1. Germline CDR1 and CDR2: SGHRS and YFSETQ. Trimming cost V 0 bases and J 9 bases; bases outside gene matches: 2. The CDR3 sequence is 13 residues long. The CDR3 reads CASSLAGGTEQFF. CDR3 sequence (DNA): TGCGCCAGCAGCTTGGCAGGGGGCACTGAGCAGTTCTTC.

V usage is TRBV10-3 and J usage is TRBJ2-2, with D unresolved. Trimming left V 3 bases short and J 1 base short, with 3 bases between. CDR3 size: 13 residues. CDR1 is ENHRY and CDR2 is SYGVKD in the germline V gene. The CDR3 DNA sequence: TGTGCCATCAGTGACAGGAACACCGGGGAGCTGTTTTTT. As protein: CAISDRNTGELFF.

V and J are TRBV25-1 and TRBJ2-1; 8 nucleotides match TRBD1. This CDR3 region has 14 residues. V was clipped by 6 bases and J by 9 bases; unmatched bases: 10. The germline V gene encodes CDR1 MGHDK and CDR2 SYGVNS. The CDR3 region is CASRSWTGSFEQFF. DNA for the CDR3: TGTGCCAGCAGGAGCTGGACAGGGTCTTTTGAGCAGTTCTTC.

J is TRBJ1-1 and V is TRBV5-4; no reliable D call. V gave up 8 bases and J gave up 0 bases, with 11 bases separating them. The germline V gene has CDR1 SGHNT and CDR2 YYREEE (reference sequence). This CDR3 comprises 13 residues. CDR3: CASADTLNTEAFF. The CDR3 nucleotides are TGTGCCAGTGCCGACACCCTGAACACTGAAGCTTTCTTT.